This entry lists 14 T cell receptor beta chains sequenced from one sample in a study of naive and memory T cell subsets. Both TRBC1 and TRBC2 were covered by a beta constant-region primer of two equimolar oligonucleotides. Ligated cDNA was amplified by four rounds of PCR with nested alpha and beta constant-region primers and SP2. MiXCR, applied by TCRdb to the UMI-ligation and nested PCR reads, yields one record per CDR3 protein. The sample gives tens of thousands of distinct CDR3 sequences, 9% of which show up once; over 0.95% is in the top ten. The sample consisted of naive CD8+ T cells from blood. The source of these receptors is a human donor in good health.

This clonotype was seen more than once but under ten times. The chain combines TRBV4-1 with TRBJ2-7; D is perhaps TRBD2 (6 bases). The CDR3 consists of 16 residues. V gave up 4 bases and J gave up 3 bases, with 19 bases separating them. Germline CDR1 is MGHRA and CDR2 is YSYEKL. The CDR3 DNA is TGCGCCAGCAGCCCCGAACTTAGGGTGGGAGGCTACGAGCAGTACTTC. As protein: CASSPELRVGGYEQYF.

This clonotype was counted ten times or more. The rearrangement links TRBV7-9 to TRBJ2-1; D perhaps matches TRBD2 (5 bases). Trimming cost V 2 bases and J 6 bases, with 8 bases left between them. Germline V CDR1 and CDR2: SEHNR, FQNEAQ (reference sequence). The CDR3 spans 13 residues. CDR3 nucleotides: TGTGCCAGCAGCTTATACGGAGGCAATGAGCAGTTCTTC. Its protein is CASSLYGGNEQFF.

This clonotype was seen repeatedly, ten times or more. The chain recombines TRBV6-1 with TRBJ2-1, with 8 nucleotides matching TRBD1. The CDR3 covers 16 residues. The J segment lost 0 bases and the V segment lost 2 bases, leaving 3 bases of the junction unmatched. The germline V gene encodes CDR1 MNHNS and CDR2 SASEGT. CDR3 nucleotides: TGTGCCAGCAGTGAAACCGGACAGGGCTCCTACAATGAGCAGTTCTTC. Translated: CASSETGQGSYNEQFF.

V usage is TRBV2 and J usage is TRBJ1-1; 9 bases agree with TRBD1. V was pared by 10 bases and J by 6 bases, with 6 bases of the junction left unmatched. CDR1 is SNHLY, CDR2 FYNNEI, per germline. The CDR3 is made up of 12 amino acids. The CDR3 sequence: CATRTGEAEAFF. The CDR3 DNA reads TGTGCCACCCGGACAGGGGAAGCTGAAGCTTTCTTT.

The V call is TRBV5-4, the J call TRBJ2-1; D perhaps matches TRBD2 (5 bases). Deletions cut 7 bases from V and 8 bases from J, with 13 bases between. The CDR3 is 12 amino acids. The germline gives CDR1 SGHNT, CDR2 YYREEE (reference sequence). This CDR3 is CASGTSFDEQFF. The CDR3 DNA reads TGTGCCAGCGGCACTAGTTTCGATGAGCAGTTCTTC.

The CDR3 protein is CASSYSEAGPYNEQFF. The CDR3 DNA reads TGTGCCAGCAGTTACTCGGAAGCGGGGCCGTACAATGAGCAGTTCTTC. The rearrangement links TRBV6-2 or TRBV6-3 to TRBJ2-1; 7 nucleotides align to TRBD2. The CDR3 contains 16 residues. The J segment lost 4 bases and the V segment lost 0 bases, leaving 6 bases of the junction unmatched. The germline gives CDR1 MNHEY, CDR2 SVGEGT.

This clonotype was counted only a few times. This rearrangement joins TRBV20-1 to TRBJ1-4; maybe TRBD1 (5 bases). CDR3 size: 13 residues. Trimming cost V 7 bases and J 8 bases, with 17 bases left between them. The germline V gene encodes CDR1 DFQATT and CDR2 SNEGSKA (reference sequence). CDR3 region: CSGQTGVEEKLFF. Written as DNA, the CDR3 is TGCAGTGGGCAGACGGGGGTTGAGGAAAAACTGTTTTTT.

There are many counts of this clonotype. V and J are TRBV7-6 and TRBJ2-1; TRBD2 agrees at 7 bases. CDR1 and CDR2 from the germline V gene are SGHVS and FNYEAQ. This CDR3 is built from 17 residues. J lost 0 bases, V lost 4 bases, and 9 bases had no gene match. The CDR3 sequence is CASSSGTNPYSYNEQFF. For the CDR3, the DNA is TGTGCCAGCAGCTCCGGGACTAACCCCTACTCCTACAATGAGCAGTTCTTC.

The table lists this clonotype with many counts. J is TRBJ2-1 and V is TRBV7-9; 8 nucleotides line up with TRBD2. The V and J ends lost 6 bases and 7 bases, in that order; junction bases with no gene match: 20. The V gene's germline CDR1 is SEHNR and CDR2 FQNEAQ (reference sequence). This CDR3 is 18 amino acids long. For the CDR3, the DNA is TGTGCCAGCAGTTCACCCGGCACTAGCGGCCCGAATCGGAATGAGCAGTTCTTC. This translates into CASSSPGTSGPNRNEQFF.

The rearrangement uses TRBV21-1 and TRBJ2-7; the table names TRBD2, a call not compared with the DNA. TRBV21-1 is a recognized pseudogene. The CDR3 runs to 15 residues. This chain's CDR3 is CASRVGPAAIYEQYF. The DNA for the CDR3 is TGTGCCAGCAGGGTTGGGCCAGCGGCCATTTACGAGCAGTACTTC.

This clonotype was seen only a few times. This chain uses TRBV5-4 with TRBJ2-3; 8 nucleotides align to TRBD2. V shed 8 bases and J 0 bases; nucleotides not matched to a gene: 2. The germline V gene has CDR1 SGHNT and CDR2 YYREEE (reference sequence). This CDR3 is 13 amino acids long. CDR3 sequence reads: CASSGKSTDTQYF. Here the CDR3 DNA reads TGTGCCAGTAGCGGGAAAAGCACAGATACGCAGTATTTT.

The J gene is TRBJ2-5, the V gene TRBV24-1, with TRBD2 as a possible D gene (5 bases). Deletions cut 1 base from V and 1 base from J, with 9 bases between. This CDR3 comprises 15 residues. CDR1 is KGHDR, CDR2 SFDVKD, per germline. The CDR3, as DNA: TGTGCCACCAGTGATTTACGGGGTACCCAAGAGACCCAGTACTTC. It encodes CATSDLRGTQETQYF.

This clonotype was seen ten or more times. This sequence joins TRBV12-3 or TRBV12-4 and TRBJ2-7, with 9 bases that match TRBD2. CDR3 length: 16 amino acids. J gave up 2 bases and V 2 bases, and 7 bases lay outside the gene matches. The CDR3 spells CASSLLSTSGTYEQYF. The DNA of the CDR3 is TGTGCCAGCAGTTTATTGTCGACTAGCGGAACCTACGAGCAGTACTTC.

V is TRBV30 and J is TRBJ1-1; D remains ambiguous. Germline V lookup: CDR1 GTSNPN, CDR2 SVGIG (reference sequence). This CDR3 has 16 residues. V lost 0 bases and J 0 bases, leaving 14 bases between the germline ends. CDR3 loop: CAWSVPRGPMNTEAFF. The CDR3 DNA follows: TGTGCCTGGAGTGTACCCCGTGGTCCCATGAACACTGAAGCTTTCTTT.